This paragraph covers one T cell receptor (beta chain) sequence. This receptor's antigen is unknown. One base away there is no much larger clone; base qualities are not given. The data originate from a study of CD8+ T cells in alopecia areata (dated by TCRdb to 2016 to 2018). Describing the broader study: Treated patients were enrolled in an open-label pilot trial of oral tofacitinib, 5 to 10 mg twice daily, for moderate-to-severe alopecia areata. Patients received tofacitinib for 6 to 18 months and were then followed off drug for 6 months to check for delayed response and recurrence. In treated patients, disease severity was measured using the SALT score, which gives the percentage of scalp surface area affected. In both human patients and the C3H/HeJ mouse model, the study applied high-throughput TCRbeta sequencing to look at T cell clonal expansion in alopecia areata. Scalp tissue and sorted CD4+ and CD8+ peripheral blood T cells from patchy and totalis/universalis alopecia areata patients and from healthy controls were covered by human TCRbeta sequencing. Biopsies were taken from tofacitinib-treated patients at baseline and at 4 and 24 weeks of treatment, and a later scalp biopsy was taken in several of the tofacitinib-treated patients. Scalp clonality was compared among normal scalp (n=4), patchy alopecia areata scalp (n=8), and alopecia totalis/universalis scalp (n=8). RNA was extracted with the PAXgene miRNA kit for fixed scalp, the miRNeasy kit for PBMCs, and the RNeasy kit for mouse skin. TCRbeta CDR3 regions were amplified by immunoSEQ multiplex PCR with 35 Vbeta forward and 13 Jbeta reverse primers. Results and caveats for the whole study, not just this receptor: Compared with normal scalp, lesional scalp, particularly in alopecia totalis/universalis, had higher clonality and more expanded CD8+ clones, which suggests antigenic drive. During tofacitinib treatment, many expanded lesional clones stuck around in both scalp and blood, and this persistence may partly explain why relapse happens after treatment is stopped. Because the treated cohort was small and had just a single nonresponder, larger studies are needed to establish links between baseline CD8+ expansion and response. Resident alphabeta T cells in normal human skin are also sequenced, complicating scalp TCR repertoire analysis, unlike mouse skin dominated by gammadelta T cells. With tofacitinib, both scalp clonality and the number of expanded CD8+ clones among the top 100 scalp clones went down significantly. TCR sequences shared between patients were less clear than in mice, possibly partly because of HLA diversity in the patient population.

V loses 2 bases of germline sequence and J loses 1 base, and the interval between the two ends is 11 bases. CDR1 and CDR2 are drawn from the germline V gene: MNHEY, SVGAGI. The CDR3 spans 15 residues, from the cysteine through the phenylalanine. Solely the CDR3 DNA is kept, with 45 bases framed from the first base. Library preparation employed the immunoSEQ multiplex PCR assay. RNA was extracted from all samples and reverse transcribed into cDNA, which served as template for TCR sequencing. SuperScript III was used to make first-strand cDNA, primed with a 2:1 mix of oligo-dT and random hexamers. A synthetic immune receptor repertoire was used to gauge amplification bias, and whatever bias remained was removed computationally. In the original analysis: Raw reads were preprocessed for error removal, and CDR3 was defined according to IMGT conventions as running from the conserved cysteine to phenylalanine. To get clonality, Shannon entropy was normalized by log2 of the number of productive unique TCRs and the result was subtracted from 1. Scalp TCRbeta sequences were cross-referenced with sorted blood CD4 and CD8 repertoires so that the CD4 or CD8 identity of scalp clones could be inferred. TCRdb retrieved this table from immuneACCESS and kept in-frame rearrangements only. Not all clones are present; in checked studies, unresolved V genes account for under half, and no reason is known for the remainder. V, J and clone size are taken as reported in that table, and D and trimming were inferred from the DNA itself. For this sample the table gives some 58,000 clones, of which about half were detected only once. Of the sample, around 21% is held by the ten largest clones.

This specimen's treatment or condition label, per the study, means: oral pan-JAK inhibitor, 5-10 mg twice daily. From alopecia areata patients, peripheral blood was collected along with lesional scalp punch biopsies. PBMCs were isolated by density centrifugation and stained for CD3, CD4 and CD8, after which CD4+ and CD8+ T cells were sorted on a FACSAria. This clonotype was sampled from a human donor with alopecia areata. Sequences were derived from CD8+ T cells sorted from blood, sampled between weeks 36 and 40, from a patient treated with tofacitinib. This chain joins TRBV6-5 to TRBJ1-1, with no D gene named confidently. The sequenced DNA: TGTGCCAGCAGTTACGGTCGTTGGGAGAACACTGAAGCTTTCTTT. The translation is CASSYGRWENTEAFF.